The 2 T cell receptor beta chains below were found in one sample sequenced in a study of T cell responses to AZD1222 COVID-19 vaccine. The repertoire was sequenced with immunoSEQ multiplex PCR; TCRdb's copy has only in-frame clones and lacks some. This table has tens of thousands of clones, roughly 90% appearing once. Sequencing was performed on peripheral blood, taken on day 0 of AZD1222 vaccination. The origin of the receptors is an adult in good health.

V gene TRBV3-1 (or the pseudogene TRBV3-2) combines with J gene TRBJ2-5; 10 positions match TRBD1. V was pared by 4 bases and J by 5 bases, with 7 bases of the junction left unmatched. This CDR3 has 15 amino acids. CDR1 and CDR2 from the germline V gene are LGHDT and YNNKEL (reference sequence). The CDR3 nucleotides are TGTGCCAGCAGCCCAATAACGGGACAGGGGGAGACCCAGTACTTC. This codes for CASSPITGQGETQYF.

The chain has TRBV7-9 and TRBJ1-1; D gene uncertain. Germline V gene data show CDR1 as SEHNR and CDR2 as FQNEAQ (reference sequence). V lost 1 base and J 4 bases, leaving 1 base between the germline ends. The CDR3 runs 11 residues. The CDR3 sequence: CASSLGTEAFF. In nucleotides, the CDR3 is TGTGCCAGCAGCTTAGGCACTGAAGCTTTCTTT.